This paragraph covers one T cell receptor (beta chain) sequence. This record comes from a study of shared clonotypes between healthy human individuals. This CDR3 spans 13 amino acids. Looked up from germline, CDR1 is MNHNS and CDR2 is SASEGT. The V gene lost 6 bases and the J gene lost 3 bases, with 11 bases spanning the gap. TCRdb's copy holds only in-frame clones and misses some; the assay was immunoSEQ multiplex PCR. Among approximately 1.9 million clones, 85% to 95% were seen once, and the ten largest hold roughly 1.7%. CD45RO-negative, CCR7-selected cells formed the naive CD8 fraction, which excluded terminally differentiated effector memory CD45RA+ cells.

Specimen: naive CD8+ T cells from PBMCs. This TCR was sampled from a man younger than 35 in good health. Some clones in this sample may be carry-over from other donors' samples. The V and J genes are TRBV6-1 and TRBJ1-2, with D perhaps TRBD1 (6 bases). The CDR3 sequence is CASRSDSDYGYTF. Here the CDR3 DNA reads TGTGCCAGCAGATCGGACAGCGACTATGGCTACACCTTC.